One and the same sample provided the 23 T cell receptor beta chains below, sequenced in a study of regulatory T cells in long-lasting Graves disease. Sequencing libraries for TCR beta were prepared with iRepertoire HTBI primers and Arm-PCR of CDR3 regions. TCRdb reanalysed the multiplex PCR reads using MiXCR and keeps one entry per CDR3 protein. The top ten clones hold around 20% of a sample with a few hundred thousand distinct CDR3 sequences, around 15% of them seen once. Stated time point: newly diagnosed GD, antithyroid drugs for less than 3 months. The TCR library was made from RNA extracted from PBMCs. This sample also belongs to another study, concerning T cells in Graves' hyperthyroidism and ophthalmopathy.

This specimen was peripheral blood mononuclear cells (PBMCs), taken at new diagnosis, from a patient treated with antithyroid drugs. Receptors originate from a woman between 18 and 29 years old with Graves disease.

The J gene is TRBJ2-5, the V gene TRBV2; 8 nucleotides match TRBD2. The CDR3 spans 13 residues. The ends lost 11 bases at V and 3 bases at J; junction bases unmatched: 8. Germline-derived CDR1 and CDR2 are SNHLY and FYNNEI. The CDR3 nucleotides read TGTGCCGCCCGGGGGGGACACAAAGAGACCCAGTACTTC. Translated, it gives CAARGGHKETQYF. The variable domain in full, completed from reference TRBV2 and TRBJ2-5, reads EPEVTQTPSHQVTQMGQEVILRCVPISNHLYFYWYRQILGQKVEFLVSFYNNEISEKSEIFDDQFSVERPDGSNFTLKIRSTKLEDSAMYFCAARGGHKETQYFGPGTRLLVL.

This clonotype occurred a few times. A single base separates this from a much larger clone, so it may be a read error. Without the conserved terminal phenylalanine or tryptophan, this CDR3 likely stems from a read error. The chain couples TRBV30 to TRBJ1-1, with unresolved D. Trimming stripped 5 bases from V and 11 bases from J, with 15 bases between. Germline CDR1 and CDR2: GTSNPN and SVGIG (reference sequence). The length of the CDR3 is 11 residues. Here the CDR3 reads CAWGTTDGAFL. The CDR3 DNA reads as TGTGCCTGGGGAACTACGGACGGGGCTTTCCTT.

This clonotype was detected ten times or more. DNA of the CDR3: TGTGCCAGCAGCTCCGGGTCCAATGAGCAGTTCTTC. Translated: CASSSGSNEQFF. The rearrangement links TRBV11-2 to TRBJ2-1; D not certain. Trimming stripped 4 bases from V and 6 bases from J, with 7 bases between. In germline, CDR1 is SGHAT, CDR2 FQNNGV. This CDR3 is built from 12 residues.

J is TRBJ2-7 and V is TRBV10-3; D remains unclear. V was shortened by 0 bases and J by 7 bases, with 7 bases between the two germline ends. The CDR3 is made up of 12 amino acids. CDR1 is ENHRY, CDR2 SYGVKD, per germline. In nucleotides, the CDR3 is TGTGCCATCAGTGAGTCGATTTTGGAGCAGTACTTC. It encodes CAISESILEQYF.

This chain's CDR3 is CASRGDRGGAQETQYF. Written as DNA, the CDR3 is TGTGCCAGCAGGGGTGACAGGGGGGGGGCCCAAGAGACCCAGTACTTC. The chain is built from TRBV6-1 and TRBJ2-5, with TRBD1 identical over 9 bases. Trimming at V came to 6 bases and at J to 1 base, leaving 9 bases not matched to a gene. CDR1 and CDR2 from the germline V gene are MNHNS and SASEGT. CDR3 length equals 16 residues.

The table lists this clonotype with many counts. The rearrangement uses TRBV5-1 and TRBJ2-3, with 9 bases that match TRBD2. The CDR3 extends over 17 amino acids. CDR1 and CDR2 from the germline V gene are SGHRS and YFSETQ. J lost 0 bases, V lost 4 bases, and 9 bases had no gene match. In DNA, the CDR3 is TGCGCCAGCAGCGCCGGGACTAGCTTTGCTAGCACAGATACGCAGTATTTT. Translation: CASSAGTSFASTDTQYF.

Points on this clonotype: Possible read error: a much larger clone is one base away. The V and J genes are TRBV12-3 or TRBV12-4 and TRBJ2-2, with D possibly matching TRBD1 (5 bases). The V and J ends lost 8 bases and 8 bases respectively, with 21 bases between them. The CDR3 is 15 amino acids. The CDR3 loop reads CASGYWGTVLGELFF. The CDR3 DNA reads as TGTGCCAGCGGCTACTGGGGCACCGTTTTAGGGGAGCTGTTTTTT.

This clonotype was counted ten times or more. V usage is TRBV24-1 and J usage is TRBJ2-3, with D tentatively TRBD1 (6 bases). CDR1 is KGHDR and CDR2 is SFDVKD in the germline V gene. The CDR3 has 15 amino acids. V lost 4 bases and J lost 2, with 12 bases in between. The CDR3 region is CATSDPGQSTDTQYF. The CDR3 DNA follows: TGTGCCACCAGTGACCCAGGACAGTCCACAGATACGCAGTATTTT.

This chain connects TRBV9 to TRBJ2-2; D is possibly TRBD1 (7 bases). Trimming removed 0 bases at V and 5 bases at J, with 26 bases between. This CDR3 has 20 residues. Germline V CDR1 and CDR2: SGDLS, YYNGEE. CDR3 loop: CASSVGETGTLFRRTGELFF. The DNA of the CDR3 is TGTGCCAGCAGCGTAGGAGAGACAGGGACTTTGTTTCGCCGGACCGGGGAGCTGTTTTTT.

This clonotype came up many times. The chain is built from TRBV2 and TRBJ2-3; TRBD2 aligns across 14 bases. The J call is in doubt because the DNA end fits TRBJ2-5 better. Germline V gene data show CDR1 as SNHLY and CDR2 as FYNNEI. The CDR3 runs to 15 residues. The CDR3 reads CASNPGTSGRETQYF. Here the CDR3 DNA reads TGTGCCAGCAACCCAGGGACTAGCGGGAGAGAGACCCAGTACTTC.

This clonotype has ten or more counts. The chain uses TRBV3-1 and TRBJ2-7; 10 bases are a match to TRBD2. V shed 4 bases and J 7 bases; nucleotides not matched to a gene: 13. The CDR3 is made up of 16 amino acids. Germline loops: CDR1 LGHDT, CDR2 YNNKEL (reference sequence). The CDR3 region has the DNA TGTGCCAGCAGCCCTCCTCGCCTAGCGGGGGCCCCTGAGCAGTACTTC. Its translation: CASSPPRLAGAPEQYF.

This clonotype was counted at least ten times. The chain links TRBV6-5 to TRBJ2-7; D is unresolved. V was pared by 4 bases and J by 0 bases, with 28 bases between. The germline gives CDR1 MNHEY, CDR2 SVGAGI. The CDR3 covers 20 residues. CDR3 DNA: TGTGCCAGCAGTTTAAGGTCCTCGGAAGGTTTTAGGAGCCGCTCCTACGAGCAGTACTTC. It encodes CASSLRSSEGFRSRSYEQYF.

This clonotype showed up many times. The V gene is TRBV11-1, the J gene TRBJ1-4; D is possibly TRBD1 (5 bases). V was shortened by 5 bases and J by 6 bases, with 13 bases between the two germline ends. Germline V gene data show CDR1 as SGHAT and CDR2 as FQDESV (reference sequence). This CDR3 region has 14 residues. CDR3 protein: CASSHGHGDEKLFF. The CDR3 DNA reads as TGTGCCAGCAGCCACGGACATGGGGATGAAAAACTGTTTTTT.

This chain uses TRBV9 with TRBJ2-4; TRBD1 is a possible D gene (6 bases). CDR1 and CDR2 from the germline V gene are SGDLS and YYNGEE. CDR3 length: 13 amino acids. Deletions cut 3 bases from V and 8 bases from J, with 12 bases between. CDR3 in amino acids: CASSDRDRDIQYF. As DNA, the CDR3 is TGTGCCAGCAGCGACAGGGATAGGGACATTCAGTACTTC.

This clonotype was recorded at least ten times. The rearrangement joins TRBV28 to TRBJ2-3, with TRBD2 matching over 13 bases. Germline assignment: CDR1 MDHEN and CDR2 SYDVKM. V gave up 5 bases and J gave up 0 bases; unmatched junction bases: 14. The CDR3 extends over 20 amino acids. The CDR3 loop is CASSRPGLAGALMSTDTQYF. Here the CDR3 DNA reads TGTGCCAGCAGTCGACCAGGACTAGCGGGGGCCCTAATGAGCACAGATACGCAGTATTTT.

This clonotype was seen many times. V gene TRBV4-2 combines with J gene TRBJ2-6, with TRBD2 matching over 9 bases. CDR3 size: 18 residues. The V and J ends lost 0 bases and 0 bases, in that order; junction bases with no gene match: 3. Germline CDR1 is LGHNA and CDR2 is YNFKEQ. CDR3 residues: CASSQEWREGSGANVLTF. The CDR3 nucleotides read TGTGCCAGCAGCCAAGAGTGGCGGGAGGGCTCTGGGGCCAACGTCCTGACTTTC.

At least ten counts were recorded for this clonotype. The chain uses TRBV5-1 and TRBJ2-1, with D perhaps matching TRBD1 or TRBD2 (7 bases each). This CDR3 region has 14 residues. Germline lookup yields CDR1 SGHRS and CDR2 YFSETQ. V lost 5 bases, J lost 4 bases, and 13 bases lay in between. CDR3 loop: CASRSGGDYNEQFF. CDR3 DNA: TGCGCCAGCAGATCAGGGGGGGATTACAATGAGCAGTTCTTC.

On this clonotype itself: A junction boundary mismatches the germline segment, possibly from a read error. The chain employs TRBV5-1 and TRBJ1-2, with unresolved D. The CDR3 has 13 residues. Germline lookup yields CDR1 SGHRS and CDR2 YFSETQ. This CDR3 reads CASSLQDFYGYTF. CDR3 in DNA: TGTGCCAGCAGCTTGCAAGATTTTTATGGCTACACCTTC.

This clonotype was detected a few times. CDR3 sequence reads: CASRGGGANEQFF. The CDR3, as DNA: TGTGCCAGCAGGGGCGGGGGGGCTAATGAGCAGTTCTTC. The chain links TRBV7-2 to TRBJ2-1; 9 bases are shared with TRBD2. Germline assignment: CDR1 SGHTA and CDR2 FQGNSA. There are 13 residues in the CDR3. J gave up 7 bases and V 6 bases, and 4 bases lay outside the gene matches.

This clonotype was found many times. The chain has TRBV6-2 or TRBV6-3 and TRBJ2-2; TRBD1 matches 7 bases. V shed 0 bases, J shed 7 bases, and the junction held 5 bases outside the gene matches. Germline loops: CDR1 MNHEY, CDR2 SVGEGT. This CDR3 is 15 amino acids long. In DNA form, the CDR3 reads TGTGCCAGCAGTTACTCCGGGACAGAAGGCGGGGAGCTGTTTTTT. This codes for CASSYSGTEGGELFF.

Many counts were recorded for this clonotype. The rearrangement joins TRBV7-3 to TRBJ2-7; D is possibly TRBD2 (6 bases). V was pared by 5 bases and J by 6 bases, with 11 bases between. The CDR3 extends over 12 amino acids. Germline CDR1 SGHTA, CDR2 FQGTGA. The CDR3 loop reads CASSRSGGEQYF. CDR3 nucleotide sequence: TGTGCCAGCAGCAGATCCGGGGGCGAGCAGTACTTC.

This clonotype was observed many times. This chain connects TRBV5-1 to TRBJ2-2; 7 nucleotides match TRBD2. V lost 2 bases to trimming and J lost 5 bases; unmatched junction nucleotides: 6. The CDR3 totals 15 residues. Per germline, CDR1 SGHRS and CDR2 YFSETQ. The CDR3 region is CASSFGGSGTGELFF. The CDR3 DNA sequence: TGCGCCAGCAGCTTTGGCGGGAGCGGAACCGGGGAGCTGTTTTTT.

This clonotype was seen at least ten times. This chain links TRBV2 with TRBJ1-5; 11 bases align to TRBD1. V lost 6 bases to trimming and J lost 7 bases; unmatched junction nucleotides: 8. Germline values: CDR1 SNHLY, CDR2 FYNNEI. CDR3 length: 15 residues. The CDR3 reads CASRSGTGGGQPQHF. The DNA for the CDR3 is TGTGCCAGCAGGTCCGGGACAGGGGGTGGACAGCCCCAGCATTTT.